This TCR beta chain was recovered during a study of blood T cell repertoires in COVID-19. Study summary: Donors in the United States, Italy and Spain gave samples during acute or convalescent COVID-19.

CDR1 and CDR2 from the germline V gene are SGHRS and YFSETQ. The V end lost 4 bases, the J end lost 0 bases, and 14 bases lay between the germline ends. The CDR3 runs to 16 residues. Authors' methods: Estimated nucleated cell counts came from reference gene primer amplification. Method: immunoSEQ multiplex PCR; TCRdb's copy keeps in-frame clones and lacks some. The DNA gave D and trimming, while V, J and clone size come from that table. The sample holds 250,000 or so clones, around four fifths seen once. The chain couples TRBV5-1 to TRBJ2-1, with a tentative D call TRBD1 (5 bases). This TCR was recovered from a woman of 80 years or more with acute or convalescent COVID-19. Sequences were obtained from peripheral blood. The CDR3 coding sequence is TGCGCCAGCAGCCCGACAGTGGGCGGCTCCTACAATGAGCAGTTCTTC. It specifies CASSPTVGGSYNEQFF.